The entry below gives a single T cell receptor (beta chain) sequence along with its context. Per the original methods: Estimates of nucleated cell counts were drawn from the amplification of reference gene primers. TCRdb keeps only in-frame clones here, not all; method: immunoSEQ multiplex PCR. V and J calls plus clone size are reproduced from that table; the DNA served to infer D and trimming. The profile shows over 100,000 clones, 81% of them singletons. These data come from a study of blood T cell repertoires in COVID-19. On the study more broadly: There were acute and convalescent COVID-19 samples, and they came from the United States, Italy and Spain. The cDNA or gDNA used as material had been derived from T cells, B-cell-depleted T cells, or PBMCs.

The CDR3 contains 13 residues. The ends lost 5 bases at V and 5 bases at J; junction bases unmatched: 5. Germline V gene lookup returns CDR1 SGHTA and CDR2 FQGNSA. The chain couples TRBV7-2 to TRBJ2-5; 7 bases map to TRBD2. This TCR was sampled from a human donor in a cohort sampled during active COVID-19. Sequenced input: peripheral blood. The CDR3 region has the DNA TGTGCCAGCAGCCCAGGGAGGGTTGAGACCCAGTACTTC. It is translated as CASSPGRVETQYF.